This T cell receptor (beta chain) stems from a study of cytomegalovirus exposure and HLA in healthy donors. Turning to the study itself: Of 398 genotyped donors, approximately 84% clustered with self-reported Caucasian donors.

This clone was found once. Its antigen is still unknown. Trimming took 0 bases from V and 1 from J, leaving 18 bases between them. The germline V gene has CDR1 LGHNA and CDR2 YNFKEQ. CDR3 length: 18 residues. The primer mix had 60 Vbeta and 13 Jbeta primers. Generated by immunoSEQ multiplex PCR, the TCRdb table keeps only in-frame clones and is missing some. The table records 250,000 or so clones, 80% to 95% of them present only once. Study conclusions and caveats: Among TCR beta chains, those listed as cytomegalovirus-associated numbered under 200. Common viral pathogens (according to a later analysis) appeared linked to several of the most significant clusters.

The sample was PBMCs. This receptor was obtained from a girl aged 2-10 years in good health and CMV-seronegative. The V and J genes are TRBV4-2 and TRBJ1-1, with D possibly TRBD1 on 5 matching bases. CDR3 region: CASSQDYAKVQGNTEAFF. In DNA, the CDR3 is TGTGCCAGCAGCCAAGATTACGCGAAGGTTCAGGGGAACACTGAAGCTTTCTTT.